Listed here are 18 T cell receptor beta chains from one sample, sequenced in a study of T-cell memory formation after mild COVID-19. MiXCR, run by TCRdb on the 5' RACE reads, gives a single entry per CDR3 protein. Of approximately 500,000 distinct CDR3 sequences in the sample, around 25% were seen once. Sequenced: PBMCs or a T cell subset sorted from them (not recorded which). These receptor sequences come from an adult woman who had mild COVID-19 (a few samples of this study predate the infection). Cell type and time point are not known.

This clonotype was counted between two and nine times. The gene calls are TRBV18 and TRBJ2-7; the D is unclear. Trimming took 3 bases from V and 6 from J, leaving 12 bases between them. The CDR3 runs to 13 residues. The germline CDR1 and CDR2 sequences are KGHSH and LQKENI. The DNA of the CDR3 is TGTGCCAGCTCACCCTCAGACCCCCCCGAGCAGTACTTC. Translation: CASSPSDPPEQYF.

The chain joins TRBV12-3 or TRBV12-4 to TRBJ2-1; D gene ambiguous. The CDR3 is 16 amino acids. Trimming removed 6 bases from V and 2 bases from J, with 17 bases in between. This CDR3 is CASSLRPLGPYNEQFF. DNA of the CDR3: TGTGCCAGCAGCCTGAGACCCTTAGGCCCCTACAATGAGCAGTTCTTC.

The sample holds a few counts of this clonotype. The rearrangement links TRBV7-2 to TRBJ2-1; 12 nucleotides line up with TRBD2. Germline-derived CDR1 and CDR2 are SGHTA and FQGNSA. This CDR3 region has 16 residues. V trimming: 11 bases; J trimming: 2 bases; junction bases outside the gene matches: 10. This CDR3 is CAGTRTSGTTYNEQFF. CDR3 DNA: TGTGCCGGAACCCGGACTAGCGGGACGACCTACAATGAGCAGTTCTTC. Drawing the rest from reference TRBV7-2 and TRBJ2-1, the complete variable domain is GAGVSQSPSNKVTEKGKDVELRCDPISGHTALYWYRQSLGQGLEFLIYFQGNSAPDKSGLPSDRFSAERTGGSVSTLTIQRTQQEDSAVYLCAGTRTSGTTYNEQFFGPGTRLTVL.

The rearrangement links TRBV5-4 to TRBJ2-2, with D tentatively TRBD1 (5 bases). V was cut by 6 bases and J by 5 bases, with 14 bases left in between. The CDR3 is 14 residues long. Germline CDR1 reads SGHNT; CDR2 reads YYREEE (reference sequence). CDR3 in DNA: TGTGCCAGCAACACTGGGGCAGCAACCGGGGAGCTGTTTTTT. Encoded protein: CASNTGAATGELFF.

This chain joins TRBV29-1 and TRBJ2-3; unclear D gene. Germline CDR1 and CDR2: SQVTM and ANQGSEA. This CDR3 region has 12 residues. The V gene lost 3 bases and the J gene lost 2 bases, with 6 bases spanning the gap. The CDR3 DNA reads TGCAGCGTTGAGCTGTCCACAGATACGCAGTATTTT. Translated: CSVELSTDTQYF.

The chain carries TRBV7-3 and TRBJ2-7; weak D call: TRBD1 (5 bases). The CDR3 covers 15 residues. The V gene's germline CDR1 is SGHTA and CDR2 FQGTGA. Trimming took off 2 bases at V and 2 bases at J, with 13 bases between the two ends. As DNA, the CDR3 is TGTGCCAGCAGCTTACAGACAGCCTCCCCCTACGAGCAGTACTTC. Protein: CASSLQTASPYEQYF.

This clonotype was picked up a small number of times. The J gene is TRBJ2-3, the V gene TRBV4-1; D unresolved. Germline-derived CDR1 and CDR2 are MGHRA and YSYEKL. With 2 bases removed from V and 0 bases from J, the gap between germline ends came to 21 bases. There are 19 residues in the CDR3. CDR3 sequence: CASSQPSLSRTASTDTQYF. CDR3 bases: TGCGCCAGCAGCCAACCGTCTCTTTCCCGGACGGCCAGCACAGATACGCAGTATTTT.

This clonotype was seen only a few times. The J gene is TRBJ2-5, the V gene TRBV29-1, with 8 bases fitting TRBD2. The CDR3 runs to 11 residues. The germline V gene has CDR1 SQVTM and CDR2 ANQGSEA. The trim removed 7 bases at V and 9 bases at J, leaving 7 bases unmatched. As DNA, the CDR3 is TGCAGCGGGACGGGAGGGGGGTCCCAGTACTTC. This encodes CSGTGGGSQYF.

V and J are TRBV27 and TRBJ2-1, with TRBD2 identical over 10 bases. CDR1 and CDR2 from the germline V gene are MNHEY and SMNVEV (reference sequence). The CDR3 has 16 amino acids. The V gene end was trimmed by 5 bases and the J gene end by 0 bases; junction bases not matched to a gene: 4. CDR3 in amino acids: CASSPLAGVSYNEQFF. CDR3 DNA sequence: TGTGCCAGCAGTCCCCTAGCGGGAGTCTCCTACAATGAGCAGTTCTTC.

This clonotype has just a few counts. The genes are TRBV5-1 and TRBJ2-1, with D possibly being TRBD1 or TRBD2 (5 bases each). V lost 0 bases and J lost 0, with 13 bases in between. The CDR3 covers 17 residues. Germline CDR1 SGHRS, CDR2 YFSETQ. DNA for the CDR3: TGCGCCAGCAGCTTGGGAGGGACCCAAATCTCCTACAATGAGCAGTTCTTC. Encoded protein: CASSLGGTQISYNEQFF.

This clonotype was counted only a few times. The V gene is TRBV29-1, the J gene TRBJ2-5; the match to TRBD2 covers 10 bases. This CDR3 comprises 17 residues. J lost 1 base, V lost 2 bases, and 10 bases had no gene match. CDR1 is SQVTM, CDR2 ANQGSEA, per germline. This CDR3 is CSVERRVRLAGQETQYF. The CDR3 coding sequence is TGCAGCGTTGAACGGAGGGTCCGACTAGCGGGCCAAGAGACCCAGTACTTC.

In DNA, the CDR3 is TGTGCCAGCAGCCCCTCGGGCACTGAAGCTTTCTTT. Translated, it gives CASSPSGTEAFF. This chain joins TRBV28 and TRBJ1-1; unclear D gene. V lost 6 bases and J lost 4, with 9 bases in between. Germline values: CDR1 MDHEN, CDR2 SYDVKM. This CDR3 is 12 amino acids long.

CDR3 amino acids: CSAMFDNEQFF. In DNA, the CDR3 is TGCAGTGCTATGTTCGACAATGAGCAGTTCTTC. This chain connects TRBV20-1 to TRBJ2-1; D gene uncertain. The CDR3 contains 11 residues. The ends were cut back, 4 bases at V and 5 bases at J, with 6 bases in the middle. Germline CDR1 is DFQATT and CDR2 is SNEGSKA (reference sequence).

This chain links TRBV15 with TRBJ2-3; TRBD2 aligns across 7 bases. The V and J ends lost 0 bases and 4 bases, in that order; junction bases with no gene match: 1. Germline loops: CDR1 LNHNV, CDR2 YYDKDF (reference sequence). The CDR3 totals 14 residues. The CDR3 nucleotides read TGTGCCACCAGCAGAGACCTAGCGGCAGATACGCAGTATTTT. Translation: CATSRDLAADTQYF.

This clonotype was detected only a few times. This sequence joins TRBV7-3 and TRBJ2-3; D is ambiguous. This CDR3 is built from 14 residues. CDR1 is SGHTA, CDR2 FQGTGA, per germline. V dropped 6 bases and J dropped 8 bases, with 18 bases sitting between them. The CDR3 loop reads CASSTTGDSRTQYF. CDR3 nucleotide sequence: TGTGCCAGCAGTACGACCGGTGACTCCCGTACGCAGTATTTT.

V is TRBV14 and J is TRBJ2-2, with 9 bases fitting TRBD2. Germline loops: CDR1 SGHDN, CDR2 FVKESK. This CDR3 comprises 15 residues. Losses at the gene ends were 4 bases for V and 5 bases for J; bases not matched to a gene: 5. CDR3 DNA sequence: TGTGCCAGCAGCCGGATTAGCGGGAGTACCGGGGAGCTGTTTTTT. This gives the protein CASSRISGSTGELFF.

This clonotype was recorded a few times. This chain connects TRBV7-9 to TRBJ2-7, with D possibly TRBD1 on 5 matching bases. The CDR3 is 16 residues long. V was cut by 1 base and J by 1 base, with 14 bases left in between. Looked up from germline, CDR1 is SEHNR and CDR2 is FQNEAQ (reference sequence). The CDR3: CASSLGFSAGSYEQYF. The CDR3 DNA reads as TGTGCCAGCAGCTTAGGATTTTCGGCAGGGTCCTACGAGCAGTACTTC.

This chain joins TRBV6-2 or TRBV6-3 and TRBJ1-2; TRBD1 matches 7 bases. Germline values: CDR1 MNHEY, CDR2 SVGEGT. V was pared by 5 bases and J by 3 bases, with 3 bases of the junction left unmatched. This CDR3 region has 13 residues. The CDR3 here is CASSDRVHYGYTF. CDR3 nucleotides: TGTGCCAGCAGTGACAGGGTTCACTATGGCTACACCTTC.